The sequence of this T cell receptor beta chain was determined in a study of post-analysis software for immune sequencing data. For the study at large: Progressive-relapsing, secondary progressive and relapsing-remitting multiple sclerosis were among the disease courses included.

As regards this clonotype: Its antigen is as yet unknown.

The CDR3 totals 14 residues. Germline values: CDR1 MNHEY, CDR2 SVGAGI. Trimming shortened V by 0 bases and J by 5 bases, and 10 bases separated the two germline ends. Notes on the study in general: Relative to controls, patients had roughly five TRBV segments at higher frequency, with TRBV5-6, TRBV5-1 and TRBV20-1 among these. Diversity measured as normalized Chao1 was significantly lower in multiple sclerosis patients than in controls. Batch-mates among the samples co-clustered strongly by F measure.

Researchers reported that TCR beta cDNA libraries carried unique molecular identifiers. Roughly 0.5 million cDNA molecules were obtained from approximately 0.91 to 9.4 million T cells. TCRdb recomputed calls from the PCR reads with MiXCR, one row per CDR3 protein. The data show around 700,000 distinct CDR3 sequences, 59% seen once. J is TRBJ2-5 and V is TRBV6-5; possible D gene TRBD1, 6 bases. The clonotype comes from a girl aged 2-15 years with multiple sclerosis. The specimen was blood. The CDR3 sequence is CASSYSTGAETQYF. CDR3 nucleotides: TGTGCCAGCAGTTACTCGACAGGCGCGGAGACCCAGTACTTC.